The clone carrying this T cell receptor (beta chain) showed up just once. The sample is drawn from a study of blood T cell repertoires in COVID-19. Study-wide background: Acute and convalescent COVID-19 specimens originated in the United States, Italy and Spain.

Repertoires were generated with immunoSEQ multiplex PCR, while TCRdb's copy carries only in-frame clones and drops some. Here the sample spans approximately 90,000 clones, around 75% being singletons. The Seattle patients joined while their infection was active and were tracked longitudinally afterward. This CDR3 spans 16 amino acids. Losses at the gene ends were 0 bases for V and 0 bases for J; bases not matched to a gene: 2. Germline V CDR1 and CDR2: SGHTA, FQGNSA. Sequenced input: peripheral blood. The chain is built from TRBV7-2 and TRBJ2-1; TRBD2 agrees at 7 bases. This clonotype originated in a man between 65 and 85 years old with COVID-19, enrolled during active disease. The CDR3 here is CASSLASSGSYNEQFF. The CDR3 nucleotides are TGTGCCAGCAGCTTAGCCTCTAGCGGCTCCTACAATGAGCAGTTCTTC.